The T cell receptor (beta chain) described here comes from a study of T cells in Graves' hyperthyroidism and ophthalmopathy. Across the whole study: Pretreatment peripheral blood was obtained at initial diagnosis.

Over 9 ml of fresh peripheral blood supplied the PBMCs. CDR3 length equals 19 residues. Trimming pared 3 bases from V and 0 bases from J, leaving 21 bases between. Germline V gene lookup returns CDR1 SGHVS and CDR2 FQNEAQ. This clonotype was observed at least ten times. Researchers amplified the TCR beta CDR3 regions from RNA transcripts. HTBI primers drove first-round RT-PCR of the TCR CDR3. Via MiXCR, TCRdb re-called the multiplex PCR reads, giving one row per CDR3 protein. The sample carries hundreds of thousands of distinct CDR3 sequences, around 14% recorded once. The receptor's source is a woman aged 18 to 35 with Graves' hyperthyroidism. The chain is built from TRBV7-8 and TRBJ1-5; tentatively, D is TRBD1 (5 bases). The sequencing input was blood. CDR3 nucleotides: TGTGCCAGCAGCTTTAAGGGAATGAAGGGGCGTTTTAGCAATCAGCCCCAGCATTTT. The encoded protein is CASSFKGMKGRFSNQPQHF.